The source of this T cell receptor (beta chain) is a study of T-cell reconstitution after alpha-beta-depleted transplantation in children. Trimming cost V 5 bases and J 6 bases, with 15 bases left between them. The CDR3 has 13 amino acids. CDR1 is DFQATT and CDR2 is SNEGSKA in the germline V gene (reference sequence). Using unique molecular identifiers, the investigators prepared the TCRbeta library. MiXCR, applied by TCRdb to the PCR reads, yields one record per CDR3 protein. The data contain 280,000 or so distinct CDR3 sequences, 9.5% to 13% of them seen just once; the ten biggest clones take up around 24%. There are many counts of this clonotype.

The sequence was collected from a male patient between 2 and 10 years old who had a stem cell transplant for chronic granulomatous disease, so the T cells may come from the graft donor. The V and J genes are TRBV20-1 and TRBJ2-3; a weak D match, TRBD1 (6 bases). This specimen consisted of peripheral blood, obtained 180 days after TCRalphabeta/CD19-depleted stem cell transplant. The DNA for the CDR3 is TGCAGTGCTGGACAGACGAGCGGTGATACGCAGTATTTT. This translates into CSAGQTSGDTQYF.